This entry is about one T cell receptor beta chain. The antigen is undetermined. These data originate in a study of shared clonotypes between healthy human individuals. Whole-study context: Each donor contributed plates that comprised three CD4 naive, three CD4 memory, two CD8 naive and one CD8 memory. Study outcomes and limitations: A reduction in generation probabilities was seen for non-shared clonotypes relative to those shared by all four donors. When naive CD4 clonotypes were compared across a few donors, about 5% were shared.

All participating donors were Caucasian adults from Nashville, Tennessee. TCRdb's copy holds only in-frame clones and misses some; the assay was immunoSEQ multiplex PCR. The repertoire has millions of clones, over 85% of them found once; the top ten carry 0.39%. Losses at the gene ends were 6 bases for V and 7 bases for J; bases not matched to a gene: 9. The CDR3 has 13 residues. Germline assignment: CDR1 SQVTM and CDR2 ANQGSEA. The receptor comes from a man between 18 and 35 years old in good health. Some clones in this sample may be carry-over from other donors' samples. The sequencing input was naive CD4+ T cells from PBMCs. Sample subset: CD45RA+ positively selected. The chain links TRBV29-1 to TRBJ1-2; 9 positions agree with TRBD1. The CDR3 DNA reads TGCAGCGTGGGTGGACAGGGGATTCGTGGCTACACCTTC. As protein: CSVGGQGIRGYTF. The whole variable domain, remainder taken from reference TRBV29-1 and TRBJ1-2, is SAVISQKPSRDICQRGTSLTIQCQVDSQVTMMFWYRQQPGQSLTLIATANQGSEATYESGFVIDKFPISRPNLTFSTLTVSNMSPEDSSIYLCSVGGQGIRGYTFGSGTRLTVV.